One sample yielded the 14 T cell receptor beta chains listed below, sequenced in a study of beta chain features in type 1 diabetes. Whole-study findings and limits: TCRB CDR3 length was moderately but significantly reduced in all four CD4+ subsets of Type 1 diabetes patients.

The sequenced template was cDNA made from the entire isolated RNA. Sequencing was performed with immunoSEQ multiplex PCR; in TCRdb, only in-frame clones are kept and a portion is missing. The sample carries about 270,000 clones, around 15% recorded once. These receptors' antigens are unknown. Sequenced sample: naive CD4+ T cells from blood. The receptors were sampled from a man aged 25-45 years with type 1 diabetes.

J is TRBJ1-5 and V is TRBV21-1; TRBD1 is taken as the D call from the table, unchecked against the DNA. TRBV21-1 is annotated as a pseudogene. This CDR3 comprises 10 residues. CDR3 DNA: TGTGCCACCCAGGGGGCCCCCCAGCATTTT. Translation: CATQGAPQHF.

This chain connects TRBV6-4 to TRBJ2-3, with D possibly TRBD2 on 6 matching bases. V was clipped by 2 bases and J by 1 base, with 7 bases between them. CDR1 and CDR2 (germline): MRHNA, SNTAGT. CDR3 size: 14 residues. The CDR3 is CASSDASGTDTQYF. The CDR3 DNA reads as TGTGCCAGCAGTGACGCTAGCGGCACAGATACGCAGTATTTT.

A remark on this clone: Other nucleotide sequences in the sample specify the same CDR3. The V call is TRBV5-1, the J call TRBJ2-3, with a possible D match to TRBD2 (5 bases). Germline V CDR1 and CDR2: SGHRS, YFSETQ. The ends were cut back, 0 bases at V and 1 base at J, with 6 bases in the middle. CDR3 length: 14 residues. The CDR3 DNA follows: TGCGCCAGCAGCTTGGCCGGGGGCACAGATACGCAGTATTTT. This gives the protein CASSLAGGTDTQYF.

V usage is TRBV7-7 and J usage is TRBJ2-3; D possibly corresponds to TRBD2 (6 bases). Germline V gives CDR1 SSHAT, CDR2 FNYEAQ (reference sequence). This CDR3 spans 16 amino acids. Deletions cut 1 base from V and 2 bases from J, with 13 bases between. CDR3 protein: CASSLGSGANTDTQYF. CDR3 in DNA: TGTGCCAGCAGCTTAGGCTCGGGAGCGAACACAGATACGCAGTATTTT.

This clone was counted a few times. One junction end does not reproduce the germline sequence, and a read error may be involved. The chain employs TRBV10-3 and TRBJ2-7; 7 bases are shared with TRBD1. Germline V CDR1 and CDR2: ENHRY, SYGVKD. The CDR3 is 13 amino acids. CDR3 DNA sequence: TGTGCCATCAGTGAGTCGTGGGGGACAGCGCTCGAGTTC. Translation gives CAISESWGTALEF.

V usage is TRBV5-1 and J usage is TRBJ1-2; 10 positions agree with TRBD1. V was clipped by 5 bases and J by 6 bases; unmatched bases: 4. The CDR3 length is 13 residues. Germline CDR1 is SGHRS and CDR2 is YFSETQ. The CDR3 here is CASRFGTGDGYTF. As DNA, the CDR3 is TGCGCCAGCAGGTTCGGGACAGGGGATGGCTACACCTTC.

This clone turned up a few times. The chain's CDR3 is CASSVATGLAGNNEQFF. For the CDR3, the DNA is TGTGCCAGCAGCGTAGCTACTGGACTAGCGGGGAACAATGAGCAGTTCTTC. The chain recombines TRBV9 with TRBJ2-1; 12 nucleotides agree with TRBD2. The ends lost 0 bases at V and 5 bases at J; junction bases unmatched: 6. This CDR3 has 17 residues. Germline CDR1 and CDR2: SGDLS and YYNGEE.

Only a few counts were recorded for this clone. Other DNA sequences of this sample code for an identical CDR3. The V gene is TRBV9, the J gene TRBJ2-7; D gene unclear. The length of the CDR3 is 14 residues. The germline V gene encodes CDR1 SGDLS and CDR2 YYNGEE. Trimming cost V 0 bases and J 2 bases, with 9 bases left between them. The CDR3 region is CASSVGGSTYEQYF. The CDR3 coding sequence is TGTGCCAGCAGCGTAGGCGGCAGTACCTACGAGCAGTACTTC.

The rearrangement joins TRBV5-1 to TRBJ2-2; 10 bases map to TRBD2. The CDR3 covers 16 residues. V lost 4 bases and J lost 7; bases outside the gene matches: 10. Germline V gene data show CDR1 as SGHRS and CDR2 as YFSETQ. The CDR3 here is CASSASSGSRGGELFF. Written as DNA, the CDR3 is TGCGCCAGCAGCGCGTCTAGCGGGAGTCGAGGCGGGGAGCTGTTTTTT.

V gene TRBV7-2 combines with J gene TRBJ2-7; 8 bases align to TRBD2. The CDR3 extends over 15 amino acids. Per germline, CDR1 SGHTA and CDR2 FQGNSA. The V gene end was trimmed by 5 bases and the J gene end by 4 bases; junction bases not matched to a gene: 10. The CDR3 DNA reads TGTGCCAGCAGCCTGAGCGGGAGAACCCTTTACGAGCAGTACTTC. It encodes CASSLSGRTLYEQYF.

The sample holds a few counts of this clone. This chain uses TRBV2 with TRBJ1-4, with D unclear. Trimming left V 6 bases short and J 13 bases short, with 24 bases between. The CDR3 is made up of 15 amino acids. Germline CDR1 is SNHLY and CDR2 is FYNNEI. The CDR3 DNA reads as TGTGCCAGCAGCCTAGGGAGAACCCCGGTTGGAGGACTGTTTTTT. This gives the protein CASSLGRTPVGGLFF.

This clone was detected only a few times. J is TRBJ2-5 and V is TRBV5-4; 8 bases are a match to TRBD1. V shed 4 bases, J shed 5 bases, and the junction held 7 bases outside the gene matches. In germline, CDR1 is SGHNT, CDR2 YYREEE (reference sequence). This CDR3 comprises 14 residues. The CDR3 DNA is TGTGCCAGCAGCCGGGACAGGCGGGATGAGACCCAGTACTTC. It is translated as CASSRDRRDETQYF.

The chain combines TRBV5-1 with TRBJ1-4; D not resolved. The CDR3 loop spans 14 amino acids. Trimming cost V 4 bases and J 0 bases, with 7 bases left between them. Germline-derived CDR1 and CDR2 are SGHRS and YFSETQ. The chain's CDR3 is CASSVTATNEKLFF. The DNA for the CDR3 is TGCGCCAGCAGCGTCACTGCAACTAATGAAAAACTGTTTTTT.

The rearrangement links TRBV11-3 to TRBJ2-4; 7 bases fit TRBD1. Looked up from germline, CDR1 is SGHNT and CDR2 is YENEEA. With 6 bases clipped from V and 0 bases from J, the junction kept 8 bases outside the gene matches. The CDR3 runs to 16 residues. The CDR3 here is CASRLRGQLAKNIQYF. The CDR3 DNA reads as TGTGCCAGCAGGTTAAGGGGGCAGTTAGCCAAAAACATTCAGTACTTC. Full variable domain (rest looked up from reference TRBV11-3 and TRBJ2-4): EAGVVQSPRYKIIEKKQPVAFWCNPISGHNTLYWYLQNLGQGPELLIRYENEEAVDDSQLPKDRFSAERLKGVDSTLKIQPAELGDSAVYLCASRLRGQLAKNIQYFGAGTRLSVL.